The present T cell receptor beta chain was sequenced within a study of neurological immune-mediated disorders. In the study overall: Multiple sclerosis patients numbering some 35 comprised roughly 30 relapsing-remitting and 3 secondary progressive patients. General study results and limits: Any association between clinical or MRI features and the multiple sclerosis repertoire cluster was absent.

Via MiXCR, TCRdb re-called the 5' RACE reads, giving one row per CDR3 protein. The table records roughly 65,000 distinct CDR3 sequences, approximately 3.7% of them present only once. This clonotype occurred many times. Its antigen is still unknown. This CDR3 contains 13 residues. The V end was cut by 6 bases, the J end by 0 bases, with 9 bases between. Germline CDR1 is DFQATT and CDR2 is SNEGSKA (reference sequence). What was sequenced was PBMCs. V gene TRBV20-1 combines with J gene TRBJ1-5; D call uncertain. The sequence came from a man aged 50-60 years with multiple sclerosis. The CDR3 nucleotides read TGCAGTGCCCGATCATATAGCAATCAGCCCCAGCATTTT. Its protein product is CSARSYSNQPQHF.